This T cell receptor (beta chain) was identified during a study of CD8 T cells in ankylosing spondylitis. Study findings and constraints: Characteristic, it appeared, of ankylosing spondylitis blood was a TCR beta motif of several highly homologous variants. The authors reported significant enrichment of disease-linked clones in matched ankylosing spondylitis synovial fluid.

In its sample, this clonotype was seen a few times. Its antigen is not identified. V lost 5 bases to trimming and J lost 9 bases, with 8 bases between them. The CDR3 sequence is 11 residues long. Each CDR3 protein is one row after TCRdb ran MiXCR on the 5' RACE reads. The table has under 850,000 distinct CDR3 sequences, under 20% seen once; the top ten hold about a fifth. Sequencing used blood, either unsorted or a sorted T cell fraction (not recorded which). The TCR was taken from a male donor with ankylosing spondylitis. The chain employs TRBV12-3 or TRBV12-4 and TRBJ2-1; unclear D gene. CDR3: CASSPYGEQFF. CDR3 coding DNA: TGTGCCAGCAGTCCCTATGGTGAGCAGTTCTTC.